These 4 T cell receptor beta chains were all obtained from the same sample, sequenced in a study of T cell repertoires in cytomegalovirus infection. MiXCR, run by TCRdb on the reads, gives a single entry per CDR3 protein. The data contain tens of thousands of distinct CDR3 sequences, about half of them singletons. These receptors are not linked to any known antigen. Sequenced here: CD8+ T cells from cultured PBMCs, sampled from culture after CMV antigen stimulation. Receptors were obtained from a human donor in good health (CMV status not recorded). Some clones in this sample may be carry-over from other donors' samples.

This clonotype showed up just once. CDR3 sequence reads: CASSLRGLSYGYTF. CDR3 in DNA: TGTGCCAGCAGTTTACGGGGACTCAGCTATGGCTACACCTTC. J is TRBJ1-2 and V is TRBV27; a weak D match, TRBD1 (5 bases). Looked up from germline, CDR1 is MNHEY and CDR2 is SMNVEV (reference sequence). V lost 2 bases, J lost 4 bases, and 11 bases lay in between. CDR3 length equals 14 residues.

Written as DNA, the CDR3 is TGTGCCAGCAGCTTAGAGGCAGGGAGTAATTACGAGCAGTACTTC. Amino acids: CASSLEAGSNYEQYF. The gene calls are TRBV7-8 and TRBJ2-7; either TRBD1 or TRBD2 may fit D (5 bases each). Trimming removed 1 base at V and 4 bases at J, with 14 bases between. The CDR3 has 15 amino acids. The V gene's germline CDR1 is SGHVS and CDR2 FQNEAQ.

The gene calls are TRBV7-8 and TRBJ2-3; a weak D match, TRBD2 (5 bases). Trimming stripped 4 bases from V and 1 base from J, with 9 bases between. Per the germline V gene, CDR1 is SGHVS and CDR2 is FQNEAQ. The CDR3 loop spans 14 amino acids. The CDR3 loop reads CASSSRVRTDTQYF. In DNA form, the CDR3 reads TGTGCCAGCAGCTCGAGGGTCCGCACAGATACGCAGTATTTT. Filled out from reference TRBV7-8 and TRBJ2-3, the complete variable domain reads GAGVSQSPRYKVAKRGQDVALRCDPISGHVSLFWYQQALGQGPEFLTYFQNEAQLDKSGLPSDRFFAERPEGSVSTLKIQRTQQEDSAVYLCASSSRVRTDTQYFGPGTRLTVL.

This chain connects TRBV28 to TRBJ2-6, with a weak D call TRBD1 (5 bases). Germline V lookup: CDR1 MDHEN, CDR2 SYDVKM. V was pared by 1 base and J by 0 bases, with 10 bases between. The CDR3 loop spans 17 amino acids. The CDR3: CASSLSGYSSGANVLTF. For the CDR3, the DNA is TGTGCCAGCAGTTTATCAGGGTATAGCTCTGGGGCCAACGTCCTGACTTTC. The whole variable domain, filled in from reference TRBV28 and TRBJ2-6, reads DVKVTQSSRYLVKRTGEKVFLECVQDMDHENMFWYRQDPGLGLRLIYFSYDVKMKEKGDIPEGYSVSREKKERFSLILESASTNQTSMYLCASSLSGYSSGANVLTFGAGSRLTVL.